These T cell receptor beta chains were read from a single sample in a study of molecular identifiers for immune sequencing clone quantification. TCRdb ran MiXCR on the PCR reads and lists one entry per CDR3 protein. The sample yields tens of thousands of distinct CDR3 sequences, 20% to 30% seen once. Sequenced material: naive CD8+ T cells from blood, with Jurkat cell RNA spiked in. These receptors all come from a human donor in good health. Some libraries in this study had Jurkat cell RNA spiked in. CDR3s include the opening cysteine and the closing phenylalanine or tryptophan. A D gene is named only where the DNA matches it firmly. Expanded clones get a size class; other rows say once, few or many, or leave the size out.

j_call d_call clone_size cdr3_length v_call cdr3_aa cdr3_nt
TRBJ1-1 TRBD1 few 16 TRBV6-2/TRBV6-3 CASSYSDRGSDTEAFF TGTGCCAGCAGTTACTCTGACAGGGGTTCGGACACTGAAGCTTTCTTT
TRBJ2-1 TRBD1 . 14 TRBV6-5 CASRGTGSYNEQFF TGTGCCAGCAGAGGGACAGGGTCCTACAATGAGCAGTTCTTC
TRBJ2-7 TRBD2 few 14 TRBV20-1 CSARETSGYYEQYF TGCAGTGCTAGAGAGACTAGCGGATACTACGAGCAGTACTTC
TRBJ2-6 . few 17 TRBV5-6 CASSTYQGFGGANVLTF TGTGCCAGCAGCACATACCAGGGATTTGGCGGGGCCAACGTCCTGACTTTC
TRBJ2-1 . medium-sized 12 TRBV11-2 CASSLGRNEQFF TGTGCCAGCAGCTTAGGGCGGAATGAGCAGTTCTTC
TRBJ2-7 . few 13 TRBV10-3 CAISGQDSYEQYF TGTGCCATCAGTGGGCAGGACTCCTACGAGCAGTACTTC
TRBJ2-7 . few 16 TRBV15 CATSFGGLGDRGQQYF TGTGCCACCAGCTTTGGAGGACTAGGGGACCGGGGGCAGCAGTACTTC
TRBJ1-1 . many 14 TRBV27 CASSLGATGSEAFF TGTGCCAGCAGTTTAGGAGCGACAGGCTCGGAAGCTTTCTTT
TRBJ2-1 TRBD2 . 18 TRBV6-9 CASTNAGPTSGGDNEQFF TGTGCCAGCACCAATGCGGGGCCGACTAGCGGGGGGGACAATGAGCAGTTCTTC
TRBJ1-6 TRBD1 . 16 TRBV5-6 CASSYPGQAYNSPLHF TGTGCCAGCAGCTATCCGGGACAGGCATATAATTCACCCCTCCACTTT
TRBJ1-1 . few 15 TRBV20-1 CSARDPAPGAIEAFF TGCAGTGCTAGAGATCCGGCCCCGGGAGCTATTGAAGCTTTCTTT
TRBJ2-7 . . 12 TRBV7-6 CTSSLAGYEQYF TGTACCAGCAGCCTCGCGGGTTACGAGCAGTACTTC
TRBJ1-3 . many 16 TRBV7-9 CASSSGPSSSGNTIYF TGTGCCAGCAGCTCGGGACCTTCGAGCTCTGGAAACACCATATATTTT
TRBJ2-5 TRBD1 many 13 TRBV7-2 CASSPGTEETQYF TGTGCCAGCAGCCCCGGGACAGAAGAGACCCAGTACTTC
TRBJ2-7 . many 15 TRBV4-1 CASSQEPLKSIEQYF TGCGCCAGCAGCCAAGAGCCCCTCAAAAGCATCGAGCAGTACTTC
TRBJ1-4 . few 15 TRBV7-2 CASSLLGASNEKLFF TGTGCCAGCAGCTTACTGGGTGCTTCTAATGAAAAACTGTTTTTT
TRBJ2-7 . few 17 TRBV23-1 CASSQSSPTSGHYEQYF TGCGCCAGCAGTCAATCCAGCCCAACGAGCGGGCACTACGAGCAGTACTTC
TRBJ1-2 . few 14 TRBV4-1 CASSQWTIGYGYTF TGCGCCAGCAGCCAATGGACAATTGGCTATGGCTACACCTTC
TRBJ1-4 . . 12 TRBV12-3/TRBV12-4 CASTQTNEKLFF TGTGCCAGCACACAAACTAATGAAAAACTGTTTTTT
TRBJ1-1 . many 14 TRBV12-3/TRBV12-4 CASSPIIVGAEAFF TGTGCCAGCAGTCCGATCATAGTGGGAGCTGAAGCTTTCTTT
TRBJ2-2 TRBD1 many 15 TRBV20-1 CSLQDREFFPGELFF TGCAGTCTCCAGGACAGGGAATTTTTTCCCGGGGAGCTGTTTTTT
TRBJ2-7 TRBD2 many 16 TRBV14 CASSQGNLAGGYEQYF TGTGCCAGCAGCCAAGGAAACCTAGCGGGAGGGTACGAGCAGTACTTC
TRBJ1-2 TRBD1 . 14 TRBV2 CASTGTEFLYGYTF TGTGCCAGCACTGGGACAGAATTTCTCTATGGCTACACCTTC
TRBJ2-3 . many 16 TRBV9 CASSVNGIIGTDTQYF TGTGCCAGCAGCGTAAACGGGATTATAGGCACAGATACGCAGTATTTT
TRBJ1-4 TRBD1 many 16 TRBV28 CASSSDRVSANEKLFF TGTGCCAGCAGTTCGGACAGGGTATCGGCTAATGAAAAACTGTTTTTT
TRBJ1-1 TRBD1 many 13 TRBV9 CASSVTGDSEAFF TGTGCCAGCAGCGTTACAGGGGATAGTGAAGCTTTCTTT
TRBJ2-7 . many 11 TRBV10-3 CAISDRYEQYF TGTGCCATCAGTGATAGATACGAGCAGTACTTC